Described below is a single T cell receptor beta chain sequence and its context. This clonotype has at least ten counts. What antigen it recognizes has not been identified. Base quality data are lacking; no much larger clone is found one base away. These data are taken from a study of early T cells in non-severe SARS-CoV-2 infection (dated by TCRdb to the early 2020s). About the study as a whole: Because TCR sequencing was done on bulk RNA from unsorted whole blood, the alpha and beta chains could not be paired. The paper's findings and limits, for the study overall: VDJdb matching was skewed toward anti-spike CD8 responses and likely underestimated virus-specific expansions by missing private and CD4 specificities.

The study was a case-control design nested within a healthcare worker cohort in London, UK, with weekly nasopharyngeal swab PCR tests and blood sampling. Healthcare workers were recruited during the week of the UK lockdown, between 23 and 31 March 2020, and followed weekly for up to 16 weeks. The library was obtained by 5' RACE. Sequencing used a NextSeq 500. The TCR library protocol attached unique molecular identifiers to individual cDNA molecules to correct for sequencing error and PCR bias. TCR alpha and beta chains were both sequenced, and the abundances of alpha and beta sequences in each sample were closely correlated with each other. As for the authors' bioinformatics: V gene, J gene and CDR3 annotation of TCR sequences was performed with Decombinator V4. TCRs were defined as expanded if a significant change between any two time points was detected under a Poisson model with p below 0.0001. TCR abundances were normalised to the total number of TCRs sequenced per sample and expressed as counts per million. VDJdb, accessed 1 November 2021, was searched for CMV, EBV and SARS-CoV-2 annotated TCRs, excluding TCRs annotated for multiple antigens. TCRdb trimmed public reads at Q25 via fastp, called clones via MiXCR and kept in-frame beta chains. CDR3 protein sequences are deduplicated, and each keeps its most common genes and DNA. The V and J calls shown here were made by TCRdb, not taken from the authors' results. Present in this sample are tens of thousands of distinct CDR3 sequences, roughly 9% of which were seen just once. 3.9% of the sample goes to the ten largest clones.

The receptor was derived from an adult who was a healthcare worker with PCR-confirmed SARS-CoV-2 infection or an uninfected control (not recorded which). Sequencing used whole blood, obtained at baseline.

The bases read TGCGCCAGCAGCCAAGGAGGGCCCTACGAGCAGTACTTC. This sequence encodes CASSQGGPYEQYF. The rearranged segments are TRBV5-1 and TRBJ2-7; TRBD2 is perhaps the D gene, given 6 matching bases. Via the germline V gene, CDR1 is SGHRS and CDR2 YFSETQ. V is clipped by 4 bases and J by 2 bases, and the sequence between their germline boundaries is 10 bases long. Reading from cysteine to phenylalanine, the CDR3 counts 13 amino acids. Only the CDR3 region is kept as DNA, spanning 39 bases read in frame from base 1.